One and the same sample provided the 7 T cell receptor beta chains below, sequenced in a study of T cell repertoires in cytomegalovirus infection. TCRdb independently ran MiXCR on the reads; one entry per CDR3 protein. The sample has about 770,000 distinct CDR3 sequences, 25% to 30% seen once. These receptors have no known antigen. This specimen was cultured CD8+ T cells from PBMCs, taken from culture after CMV antigen stimulation. Every receptor here comes from a human donor in good health (CMV status not recorded). Some clones in this sample may be carry-over from other donors' samples.

This chain links TRBV6-2 or TRBV6-3 with TRBJ2-1; tentative D call: TRBD1 (6 bases). The CDR3 has 13 amino acids. The germline CDR1 and CDR2 sequences are MNHEY and SVGEGT. Trimming took 6 bases from V and 16 from J, leaving 22 bases between them. Here the CDR3 DNA reads TGTGCCAGCAGACCTAACAGGGTACCGAGAGACTTCTTC. Its protein is CASRPNRVPRDFF.

The rearrangement joins TRBV29-1 to TRBJ1-1; D may be TRBD1 (5 bases). CDR1 and CDR2 from the germline V gene are SQVTM and ANQGSEA. V shed 1 base and J shed 5 bases, with 17 bases lying between them. This CDR3 is 15 amino acids long. The CDR3, as DNA: TGCAGCGTTGAAGGTTGGGGCAGGTCGGGGACTGAAGCTTTCTTT. Its translation: CSVEGWGRSGTEAFF. The entire variable domain, with the rest obtained from reference TRBV29-1 and TRBJ1-1, is as follows: SAVISQKPSRDICQRGTSLTIQCQVDSQVTMMFWYRQQPGQSLTLIATANQGSEATYESGFVIDKFPISRPNLTFSTLTVSNMSPEDSSIYLCSVEGWGRSGTEAFFGQGTRLTVV.

The gene calls are TRBV6-2 or TRBV6-3 and TRBJ1-1; D is unresolved. Germline CDR1 reads MNHEY; CDR2 reads SVGEGT. The V end lost 2 bases, the J end lost 3 bases, and 10 bases lay between the germline ends. The CDR3 has 14 amino acids. CDR3: CASSYVYTDTEAFF. In DNA, the CDR3 is TGTGCCAGCAGTTACGTTTATACGGACACTGAAGCTTTCTTT.

The V and J genes are TRBV12-3 or TRBV12-4 and TRBJ1-2; the D gene is possibly TRBD1 (5 bases). The V end was cut by 7 bases, the J end by 2 bases, with 17 bases between. CDR3 length: 15 amino acids. CDR3 DNA sequence: TGTGCCAGCACCAGCTTGGGGGAATGGAACTATGGCTACACCTTC. It translates to CASTSLGEWNYGYTF.

The rearrangement joins TRBV28 to TRBJ1-6; the match to TRBD1 covers 9 bases. Trimming took 4 bases from V and 5 from J; bases not matched to a gene: 9. CDR1 and CDR2 (germline): MDHEN, SYDVKM. The CDR3 consists of 17 residues. The chain's CDR3 is CASSSILDRGDNSPLHF. In DNA form, the CDR3 reads TGTGCCAGCAGTTCAATACTGGACAGGGGTGATAATTCACCCCTCCACTTT.

This clonotype has just a few counts. The chain joins TRBV7-6 to TRBJ2-4; 9 bases match TRBD2. This CDR3 spans 16 amino acids. V was pared by 1 base and J by 1 base, with 2 bases of the junction left unmatched. The germline V gene has CDR1 SGHVS and CDR2 FNYEAQ. The CDR3: CASSLGTSDAKNIQYF. The CDR3 bases are TGTGCCAGCAGCTTAGGGACTAGCGACGCCAAAAACATTCAGTACTTC.

This clonotype was seen a few times. The chain employs TRBV27 and TRBJ1-5; D ambiguous. Germline CDR1 and CDR2: MNHEY and SMNVEV (reference sequence). This CDR3 contains 15 residues. Trimming removed 2 bases from V and 2 bases from J, with 10 bases in between. CDR3 coding DNA: TGTGCCAGCAGTTTAGGCGCGGTTGGCAATCAGCCCCAGCATTTT. It translates to CASSLGAVGNQPQHF.